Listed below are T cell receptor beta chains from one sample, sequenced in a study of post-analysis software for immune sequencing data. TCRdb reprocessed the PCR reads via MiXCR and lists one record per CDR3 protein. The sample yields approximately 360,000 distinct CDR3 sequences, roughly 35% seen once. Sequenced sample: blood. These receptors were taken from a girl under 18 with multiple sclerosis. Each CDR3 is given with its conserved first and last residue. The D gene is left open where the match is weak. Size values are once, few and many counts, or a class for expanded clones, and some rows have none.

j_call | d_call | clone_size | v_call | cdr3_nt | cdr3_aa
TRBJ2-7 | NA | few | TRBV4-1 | TGCGCCAGCAGCAAACCCAGCACAGGGAACTACGAGCAGTACTTC | CASSKPSTGNYEQYF
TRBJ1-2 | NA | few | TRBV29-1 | TGCAGCGTTGCGGGGGGGCAGGGCGAGTTGGATGGCTACACCTTC | CSVAGGQGELDGYTF
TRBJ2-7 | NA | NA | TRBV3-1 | TGTGCCAGCAGCCCGTTGGACTTCGGGGGAGAGCAGTACTTC | CASSPLDFGGEQYF
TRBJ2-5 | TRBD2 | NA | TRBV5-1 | TGCGCCAGCAACGCAAGACTAGCACAAGAGACCCAGTACTTC | CASNARLAQETQYF
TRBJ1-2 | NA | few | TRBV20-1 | TGCAGTGCTAGAGACGTTGGGAAAGCAAGATATGGCTACACCTTC | CSARDVGKARYGYTF
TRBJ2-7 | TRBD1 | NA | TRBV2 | TGTGCCAGCAGGGTTGGACAGGACTACGAGCAGTACTTC | CASRVGQDYEQYF
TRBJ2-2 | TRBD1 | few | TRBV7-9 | TGTGCCAGCAGCTCCGGACAGGGGGGTACCGGGGAGCTGTTTTTT | CASSSGQGGTGELFF
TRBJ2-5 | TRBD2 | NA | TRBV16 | TGTGCCAGCAGCCAAGCTGCCTCGCGGGAGCAGTACTTC | CASSQAASREQYF
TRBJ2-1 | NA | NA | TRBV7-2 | TGTGCCTCCAAGAGAGGGAATTCAGGATACAATGAGCAGTTCTTC | CASKRGNSGYNEQFF
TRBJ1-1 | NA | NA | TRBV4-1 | TGCGCCAGCAGCCAAGCCCTGCAGACAGGGAACACTGAAGCTTTCTTT | CASSQALQTGNTEAFF